Included here is one T cell receptor (beta chain) sequence, with context. Its antigen is undetermined. This sample was taken from a study of siplizumab effects on memory and regulatory T cells. Points from the study as a whole: Few alloreactive clones mapped to unstimulated subsets. There appeared to be greater diversity in naive T cells than in memory cells, and naive T cells seemed major contributors to the alloresponse. Siplizumab, the agent tested, significantly reduced alloreactive sequences traceable to unstimulated CD4+ memory cells.

Each sample contributed 85,000 to 100,000 TCR templates to the assay. Sequencing used immunoSEQ multiplex PCR; TCRdb keeps in-frame clones, though not all of them. The top ten hold approximately 0.58% of the sample, which has some 97,000 clones, 94% seen once. CDR3 length equals 16 residues. Trimming left V 3 bases short and J 0 bases short, with 15 bases between. From germline, CDR1 is MDHEN and CDR2 SYDVKM. The TCR originated in a human donor in good health. Sample: Tregs sorted from blood. The chain couples TRBV28 to TRBJ2-7; D may be TRBD1 (6 bases). The CDR3 DNA reads as TGTGCCAGCAGTTTTGCGCTAGGCAGGGGCTCCTACGAGCAGTACTTC. Translating gives CASSFALGRGSYEQYF. Full variable domain (outside the CDR3, taken from reference TRBV28 and TRBJ2-7): DVKVTQSSRYLVKRTGEKVFLECVQDMDHENMFWYRQDPGLGLRLIYFSYDVKMKEKGDIPEGYSVSREKKERFSLILESASTNQTSMYLCASSFALGRGSYEQYFGPGTRLTVT.